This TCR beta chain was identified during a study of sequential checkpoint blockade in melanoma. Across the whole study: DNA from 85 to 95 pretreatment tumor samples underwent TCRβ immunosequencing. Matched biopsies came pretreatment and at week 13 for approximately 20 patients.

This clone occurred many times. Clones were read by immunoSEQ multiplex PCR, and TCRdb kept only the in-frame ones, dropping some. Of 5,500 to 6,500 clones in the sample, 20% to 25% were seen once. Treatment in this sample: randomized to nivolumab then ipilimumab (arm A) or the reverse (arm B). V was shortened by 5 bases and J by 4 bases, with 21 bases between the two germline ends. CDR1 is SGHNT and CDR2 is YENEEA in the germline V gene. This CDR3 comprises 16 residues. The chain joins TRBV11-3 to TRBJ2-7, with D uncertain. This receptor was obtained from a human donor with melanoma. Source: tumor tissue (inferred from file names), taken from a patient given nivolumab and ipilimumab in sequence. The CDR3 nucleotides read TGTGCCAGCAGCCGTATAGTATATTCTCCCATTTACGAGCAGTACTTC. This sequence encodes CASSRIVYSPIYEQYF.